The 13 T cell receptor beta chains reported below all come from one sample, sequenced in a study of regulatory T cells in long-lasting Graves disease. Both iRepertoire HTBI primers and Arm-PCR of CDR3 regions were used to build the TCR beta libraries. One entry per CDR3 protein results from TCRdb running MiXCR on the multiplex PCR reads. The table has some 330,000 distinct CDR3 sequences, about 23% seen once. Time point: persistent/refractory GD, antithyroid drugs over 5 years with positive TRAb. Making the TCR library involved RNA that had been extracted from PBMCs. The source was peripheral blood mononuclear cells (PBMCs), collected when the disease was refractory, from a patient treated with antithyroid drugs. Every receptor here comes from a woman aged 40-49 years with Graves disease.

The chain combines TRBV7-9 with TRBJ1-3, with a tentative D call TRBD1 (5 bases). This CDR3 has 14 amino acids. Germline CDR1 reads SEHNR; CDR2 reads FQNEAQ (reference sequence). V was pared by 3 bases and J by 2 bases, with 8 bases between. The CDR3 DNA sequence: TGTGCCAGCAGCTTCGGGACTACTGGAAACACCATATATTTT. Amino acid sequence: CASSFGTTGNTIYF.

This clonotype appeared many times. Since a much larger clone is just one base distant, this may be a read error. The chain has TRBV6-1 and TRBJ2-7, with TRBD2 identical over 10 bases. Trimming took 1 base from V and 4 from J; bases not matched to a gene: 4. Germline CDR1 reads MNHNS; CDR2 reads SASEGT. There are 15 residues in the CDR3. CDR3 in DNA: TGTGCCAGCAGTGAAGGGGCTAGCGGGAGTTACGAGCAGTACTTC. This translates into CASSEGASGSYEQYF.

This clonotype showed up just a few times. The chain couples TRBV14 to TRBJ1-1, with D hard to call. Per the germline V gene, CDR1 is SGHDN and CDR2 is FVKESK. The CDR3 runs 14 residues. V lost 2 bases and J 4 bases, leaving 11 bases between the germline ends. Here the CDR3 DNA reads TGTGCCAGCAGCCAAACACTGGACGGCACTGAAGCTTTCTTT. Amino acid sequence: CASSQTLDGTEAFF.

This clonotype has a handful of counts. This chain connects TRBV24-1 to TRBJ2-2; 7 bases are shared with TRBD1. Unmatched junction bases numbered 2, after V lost 2 bases and J lost 6 bases. The germline V gene has CDR1 KGHDR and CDR2 SFDVKD. This CDR3 has 14 residues. The CDR3 reads CATSDSDRAGELFF. CDR3 bases: TGTGCCACCAGTGATTCCGACAGGGCCGGGGAGCTGTTTTTT.

The chain is built from TRBV20-1 and TRBJ1-5; possibly TRBD1 for D (5 bases). This CDR3 contains 14 residues. V lost 6 bases and J 0 bases, leaving 12 bases between the germline ends. Per germline, CDR1 DFQATT and CDR2 SNEGSKA (reference sequence). CDR3 sequence: CSAQGRFSNQPQHF. CDR3 DNA: TGCAGTGCGCAGGGACGATTTAGCAATCAGCCCCAGCATTTT.

The table lists this clonotype with many counts. The V call is TRBV11-2, the J call TRBJ1-1; weak D call: TRBD1 (5 bases). The CDR3 sequence is 12 residues long. Trimming cost V 5 bases and J 2 bases, with 6 bases left between them. CDR1 SGHAT and CDR2 FQNNGV come from the germline V gene. CDR3 amino acids: CASSRDNTEAFF. The CDR3 DNA reads as TGTGCCAGCAGCCGGGACAACACTGAAGCTTTCTTT.

The chain uses TRBV28 and TRBJ2-1, with D unresolved. Germline lookup yields CDR1 MDHEN and CDR2 SYDVKM. The CDR3 is 18 amino acids. Between the trimmed V and J ends, which lost 3 bases and 0 bases, there was a span of 18 bases. In DNA form, the CDR3 reads TGTGCCAGCAGTTTCCTACACGTCTCGGTAGGCTCCTACAATGAGCAGTTCTTC. Its protein product is CASSFLHVSVGSYNEQFF.

This clonotype was counted a few times. A read error may explain this, as a much larger clone is one base away. The chain links TRBV2 to TRBJ1-2, with D possibly being TRBD1 (5 bases). CDR3 length: 13 residues. CDR1 is SNHLY and CDR2 is FYNNEI in the germline V gene. CDR3 protein: CAGSEAGTRGYTF. CDR3 nucleotide sequence: TGTGCCGGCAGTGAAGCCGGGACGCGTGGCTACACCTTC.

There are many counts of this clonotype. V is TRBV6-1 and J is TRBJ2-7, with D tentatively TRBD1 (8 bases). Per the germline V gene, CDR1 is MNHNS and CDR2 is SASEGT. The CDR3 is made up of 14 amino acids. Between the trimmed V and J ends, which lost 4 bases and 4 bases, there was a span of 14 bases. CDR3 amino acids: CASSAGQGGYEQYF. For the CDR3, the DNA is TGTGCCAGCAGTGCAGGACAGGGAGGGTACGAGCAGTACTTC.

This clonotype was observed many times. The chain employs TRBV24-1 and TRBJ2-6; D not resolved. The germline V and J ends were trimmed by 3 bases and 0 bases, with 2 bases remaining between them. CDR1 is KGHDR, CDR2 SFDVKD, per germline. The CDR3 totals 14 residues. The CDR3 loop is CATSDHSGANVLTF. As DNA, the CDR3 is TGTGCCACCAGTGATCACTCTGGGGCCAACGTCCTGACTTTC.

This clonotype was picked up a small number of times. J is TRBJ1-1 and V is TRBV20-1; maybe TRBD1 (6 bases). The CDR3 has 16 residues. The V end lost 0 bases, the J end lost 4 bases, and 18 bases lay between the germline ends. Germline CDR1 is DFQATT and CDR2 is SNEGSKA (reference sequence). DNA of the CDR3: TGCAGTGCTAGAGATCTCAGGGGAGGCGTGGGCACTGAAGCTTTCTTT. Amino acid sequence: CSARDLRGGVGTEAFF.

In its sample, this clonotype was seen a few times. The chain links TRBV2 to TRBJ2-2; a possible D gene is TRBD2 (5 bases). The CDR3 covers 14 residues. The germline V and J ends were trimmed by 7 bases and 7 bases, with 16 bases remaining between them. Germline lookup yields CDR1 SNHLY and CDR2 FYNNEI. In DNA form, the CDR3 reads TGTGCCAGCATAAGTGGGCTAGCCGGCGGGGAGCTGTTTTTT. Translated: CASISGLAGGELFF. The whole variable domain, remainder taken from reference TRBV2 and TRBJ2-2, is EPEVTQTPSHQVTQMGQEVILRCVPISNHLYFYWYRQILGQKVEFLVSFYNNEISEKSEIFDDQFSVERPDGSNFTLKIRSTKLEDSAMYFCASISGLAGGELFFGEGSRLTVL.

The V gene is TRBV30, the J gene TRBJ1-1, with D unresolved. This CDR3 is built from 12 residues. Germline V gene sequence: CDR1 GTSNPN, CDR2 SVGIG (reference sequence). V lost 3 bases to trimming and J lost 6 bases, with 11 bases between them. CDR3 DNA sequence: TGTGCCTGGAGCCGAGGCGGCCCTGAAGCTTTCTTT. Translated, it gives CAWSRGGPEAFF. Filled out from reference TRBV30 and TRBJ1-1, the complete variable domain reads SQTIHQWPATLVQPVGSPLSLECTVEGTSNPNLYWYRQAAGRGLQLLFYSVGIGQISSEVPQNLSASRPQDRQFILSSKKLLLSDSGFYLCAWSRGGPEAFFGQGTRLTVV.